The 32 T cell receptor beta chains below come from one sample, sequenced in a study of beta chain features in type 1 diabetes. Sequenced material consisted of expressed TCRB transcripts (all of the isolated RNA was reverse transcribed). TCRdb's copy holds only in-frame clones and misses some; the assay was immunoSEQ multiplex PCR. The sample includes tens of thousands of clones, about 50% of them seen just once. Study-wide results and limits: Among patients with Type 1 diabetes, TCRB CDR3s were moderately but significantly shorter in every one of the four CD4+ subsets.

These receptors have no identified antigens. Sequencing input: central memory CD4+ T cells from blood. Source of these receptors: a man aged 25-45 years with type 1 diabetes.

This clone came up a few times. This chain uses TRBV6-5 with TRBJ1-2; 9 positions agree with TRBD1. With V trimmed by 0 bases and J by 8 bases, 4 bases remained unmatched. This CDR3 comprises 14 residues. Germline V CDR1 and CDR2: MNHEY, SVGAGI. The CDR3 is CASSYSGQGSGYTF. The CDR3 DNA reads TGTGCCAGCAGTTACTCGGGACAGGGAAGCGGCTACACCTTC.

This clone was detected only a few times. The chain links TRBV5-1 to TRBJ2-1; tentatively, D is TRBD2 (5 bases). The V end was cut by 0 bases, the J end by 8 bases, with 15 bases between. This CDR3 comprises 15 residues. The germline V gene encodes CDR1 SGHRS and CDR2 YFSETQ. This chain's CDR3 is CASSLVRGSGDEQFF. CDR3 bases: TGCGCCAGCAGCTTGGTCCGAGGGAGCGGCGATGAGCAGTTCTTC.

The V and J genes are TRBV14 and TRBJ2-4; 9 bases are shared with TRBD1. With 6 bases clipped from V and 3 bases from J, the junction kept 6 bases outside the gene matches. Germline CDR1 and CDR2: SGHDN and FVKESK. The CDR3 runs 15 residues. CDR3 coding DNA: TGTGCCAGCAGTCAACAGGGGGCGGGCAAAAACATTCAGTACTTC. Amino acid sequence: CASSQQGAGKNIQYF. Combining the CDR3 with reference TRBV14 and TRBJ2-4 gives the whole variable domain EAGVTQFPSHSVIEKGQTVTLRCDPISGHDNLYWYRRVMGKEIKFLLHFVKESKQDESGMPNNRFLAERTGGTYSTLKVQPAELEDSGVYFCASSQQGAGKNIQYFGAGTRLSVL.

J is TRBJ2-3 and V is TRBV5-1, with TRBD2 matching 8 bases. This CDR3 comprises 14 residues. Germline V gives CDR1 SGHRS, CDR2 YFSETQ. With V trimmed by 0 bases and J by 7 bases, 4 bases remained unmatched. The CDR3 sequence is CASSLDTSGHTQYF. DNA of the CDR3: TGCGCCAGCAGCTTGGATACTAGCGGACATACGCAGTATTTT.

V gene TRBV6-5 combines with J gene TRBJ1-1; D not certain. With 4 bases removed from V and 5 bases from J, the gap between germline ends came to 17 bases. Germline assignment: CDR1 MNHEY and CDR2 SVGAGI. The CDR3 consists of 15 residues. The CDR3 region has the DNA TGTGCCAGCAGTTCCCATCTGAGCTCGGGAACTGAAGCTTTCTTT. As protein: CASSSHLSSGTEAFF.

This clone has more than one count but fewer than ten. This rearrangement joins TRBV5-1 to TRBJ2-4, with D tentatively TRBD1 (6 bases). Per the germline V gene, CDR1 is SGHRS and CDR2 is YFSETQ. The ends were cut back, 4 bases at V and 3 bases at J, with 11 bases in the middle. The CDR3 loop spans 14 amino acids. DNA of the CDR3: TGCGCCAGCAGCAAACAGGGTGACAAAAACATTCAGTACTTC. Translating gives CASSKQGDKNIQYF.

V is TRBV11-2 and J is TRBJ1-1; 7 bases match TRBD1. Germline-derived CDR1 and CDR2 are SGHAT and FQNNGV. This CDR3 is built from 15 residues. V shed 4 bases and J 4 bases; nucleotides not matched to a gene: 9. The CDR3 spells CASSSRQGESTEAFF. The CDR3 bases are TGTGCCAGCAGCTCCCGACAGGGAGAAAGCACTGAAGCTTTCTTT.

The chain's CDR3 is CASSRRAFDEQYF. DNA of the CDR3: TGTGCCAGCAGCCGCAGGGCTTTCGACGAGCAGTACTTC. This chain joins TRBV13 and TRBJ2-7, with a weak D call TRBD1 (5 bases). Germline CDR1 reads PRHDT; CDR2 reads FYEKMQ (reference sequence). Trimming took 5 bases from V and 5 from J, leaving 13 bases between them. The CDR3 consists of 13 residues.

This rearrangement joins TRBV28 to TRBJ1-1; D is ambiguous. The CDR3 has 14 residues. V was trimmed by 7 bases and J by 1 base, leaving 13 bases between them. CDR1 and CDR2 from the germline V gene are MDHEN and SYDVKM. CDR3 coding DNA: TGTGCCAGCACCCTGGGTGGAGGGAACACTGAAGCTTTCTTT. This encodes CASTLGGGNTEAFF.

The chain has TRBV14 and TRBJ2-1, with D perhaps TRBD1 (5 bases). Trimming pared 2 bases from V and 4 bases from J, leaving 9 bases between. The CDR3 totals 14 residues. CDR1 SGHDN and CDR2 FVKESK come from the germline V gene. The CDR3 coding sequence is TGTGCCAGCAGCCAAAGACAGAATTACAATGAGCAGTTCTTC. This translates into CASSQRQNYNEQFF.

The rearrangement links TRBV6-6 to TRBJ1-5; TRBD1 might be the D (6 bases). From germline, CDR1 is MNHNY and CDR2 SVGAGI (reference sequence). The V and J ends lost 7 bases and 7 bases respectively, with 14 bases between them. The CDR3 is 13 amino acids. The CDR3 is CASTRGVNQPQHF. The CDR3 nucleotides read TGTGCCAGCACCAGGGGAGTGAACCAGCCCCAGCATTTT.

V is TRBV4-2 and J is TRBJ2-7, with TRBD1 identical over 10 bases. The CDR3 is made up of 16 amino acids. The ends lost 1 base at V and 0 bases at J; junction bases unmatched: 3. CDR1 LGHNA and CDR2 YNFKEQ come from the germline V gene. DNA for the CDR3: TGTGCCAGCAGCCAAGTTTGGGACAGGGGCTCCTACGAGCAGTACTTC. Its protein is CASSQVWDRGSYEQYF.

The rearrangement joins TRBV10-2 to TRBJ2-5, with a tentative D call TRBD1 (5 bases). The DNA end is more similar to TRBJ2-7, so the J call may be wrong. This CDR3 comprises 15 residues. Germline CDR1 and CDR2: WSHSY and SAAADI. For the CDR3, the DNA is TGCGCCAGCAGTGAGTTGGGCAGGGTGAACTACGAGCAGTACTTC. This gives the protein CASSELGRVNYEQYF.

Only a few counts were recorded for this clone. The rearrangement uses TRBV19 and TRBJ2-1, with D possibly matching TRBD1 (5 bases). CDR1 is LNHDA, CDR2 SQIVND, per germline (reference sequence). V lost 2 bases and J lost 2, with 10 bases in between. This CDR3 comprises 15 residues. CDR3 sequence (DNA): TGTGCCAGTAGTATATCTGGACATACCTACAATGAGCAGTTCTTC. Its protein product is CASSISGHTYNEQFF.

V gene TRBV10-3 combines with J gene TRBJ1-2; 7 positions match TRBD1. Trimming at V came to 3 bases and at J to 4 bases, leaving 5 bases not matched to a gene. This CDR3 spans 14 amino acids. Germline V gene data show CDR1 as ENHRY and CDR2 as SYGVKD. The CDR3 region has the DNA TGTGCCATCAGTGAAGGACAGGCGGGCTATGGCTACACCTTC. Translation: CAISEGQAGYGYTF.

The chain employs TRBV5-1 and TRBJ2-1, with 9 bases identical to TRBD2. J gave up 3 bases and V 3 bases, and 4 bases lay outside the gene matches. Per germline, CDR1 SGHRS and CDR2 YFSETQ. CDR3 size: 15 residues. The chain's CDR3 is CASSSSGGNYNEQFF. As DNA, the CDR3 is TGCGCCAGCAGCTCCAGCGGGGGGAACTACAATGAGCAGTTCTTC. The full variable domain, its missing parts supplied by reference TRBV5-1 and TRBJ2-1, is KAGVTQTPRYLIKTRGQQVTLSCSPISGHRSVSWYQQTPGQGLQFLFEYFSETQRNKGNFPGRFSGRQFSNSRSEMNVSTLELGDSALYLCASSSSGGNYNEQFFGPGTRLTVL.

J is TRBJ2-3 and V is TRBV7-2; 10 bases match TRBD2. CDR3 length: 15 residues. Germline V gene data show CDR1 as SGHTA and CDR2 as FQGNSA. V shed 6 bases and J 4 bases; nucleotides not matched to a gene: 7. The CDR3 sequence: CASRPAGGRADTQYF. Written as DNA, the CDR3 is TGTGCCAGCAGGCCAGCGGGAGGGAGAGCAGATACGCAGTATTTT.

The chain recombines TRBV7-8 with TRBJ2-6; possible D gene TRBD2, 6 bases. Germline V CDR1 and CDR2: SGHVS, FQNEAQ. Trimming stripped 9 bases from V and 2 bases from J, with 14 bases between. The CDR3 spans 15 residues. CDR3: CASESPGAGANVLTF. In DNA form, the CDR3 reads TGTGCCAGTGAATCCCCGGGGGCTGGGGCCAACGTCCTGACTTTC.

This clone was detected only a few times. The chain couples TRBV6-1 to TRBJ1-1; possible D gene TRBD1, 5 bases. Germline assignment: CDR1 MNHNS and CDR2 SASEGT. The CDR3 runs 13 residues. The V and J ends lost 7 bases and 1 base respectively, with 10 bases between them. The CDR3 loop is CASISDRNTEAFF. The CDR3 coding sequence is TGTGCCAGCATCTCTGACAGGAACACTGAAGCTTTCTTT.

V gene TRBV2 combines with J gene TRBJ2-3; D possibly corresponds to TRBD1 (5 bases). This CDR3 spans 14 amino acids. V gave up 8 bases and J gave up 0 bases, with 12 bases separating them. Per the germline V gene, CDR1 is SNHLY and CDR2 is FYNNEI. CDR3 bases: TGTGCCAGCGTAGGGGATGCTAGCACAGATACGCAGTATTTT. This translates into CASVGDASTDTQYF.

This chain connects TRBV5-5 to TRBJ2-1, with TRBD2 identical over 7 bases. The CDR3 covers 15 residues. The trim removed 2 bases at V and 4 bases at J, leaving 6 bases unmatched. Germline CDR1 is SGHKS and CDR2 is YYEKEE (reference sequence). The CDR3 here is CASSFRGVGYNEQFF. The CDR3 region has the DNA TGTGCCAGCAGCTTCCGGGGGGTTGGGTACAATGAGCAGTTCTTC.

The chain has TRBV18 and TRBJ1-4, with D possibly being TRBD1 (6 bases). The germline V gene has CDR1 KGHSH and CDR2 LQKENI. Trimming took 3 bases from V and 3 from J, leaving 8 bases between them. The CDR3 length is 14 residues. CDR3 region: CASSPGAPNEKLFF. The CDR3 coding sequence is TGTGCCAGCTCACCGGGGGCGCCTAATGAAAAACTGTTTTTT.

CDR3 DNA: TGTGCCAGTACCCCCTCTCACGGGGACGAGCAGTACTTC. Amino acid sequence: CASTPSHGDEQYF. The rearrangement joins TRBV19 to TRBJ2-7, with D perhaps TRBD2 (5 bases). Germline V gene data show CDR1 as LNHDA and CDR2 as SQIVND (reference sequence). Trimming stripped 7 bases from V and 5 bases from J, with 15 bases between. This CDR3 region has 13 residues. The full variable domain, in which reference TRBV19 and TRBJ2-7 provide the parts outside the CDR3, is DGGITQSPKYLFRKEGQNVTLSCEQNLNHDAMYWYRQDPGQGLRLIYYSQIVNDFQKGDIAEGYSVSREKKESFPLTVTSAQKNPTAFYLCASTPSHGDEQYFGPGTRLTVT.

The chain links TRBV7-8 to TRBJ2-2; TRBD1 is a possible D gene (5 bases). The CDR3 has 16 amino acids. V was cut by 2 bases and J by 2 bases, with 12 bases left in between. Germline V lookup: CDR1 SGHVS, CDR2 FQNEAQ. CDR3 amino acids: CASSLQGVGNTGELFF. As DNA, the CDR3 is TGTGCCAGCAGCTTACAGGGCGTTGGCAACACCGGGGAGCTGTTTTTT.

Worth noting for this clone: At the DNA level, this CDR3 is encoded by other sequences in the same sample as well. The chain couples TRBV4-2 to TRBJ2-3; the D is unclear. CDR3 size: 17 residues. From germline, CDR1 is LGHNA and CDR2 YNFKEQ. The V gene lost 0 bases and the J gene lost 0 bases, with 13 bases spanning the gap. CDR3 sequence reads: CASSQDPASASTDTQYF. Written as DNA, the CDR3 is TGTGCCAGCAGCCAAGATCCAGCTAGTGCCAGCACAGATACGCAGTATTTT.

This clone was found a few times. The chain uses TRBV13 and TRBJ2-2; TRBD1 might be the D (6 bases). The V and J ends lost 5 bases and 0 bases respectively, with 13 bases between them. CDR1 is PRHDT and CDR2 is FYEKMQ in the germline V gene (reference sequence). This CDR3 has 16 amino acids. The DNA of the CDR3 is TGTGCCAGCAGCCAAAGGAAGGGGGCGAACACCGGGGAGCTGTTTTTT. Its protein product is CASSQRKGANTGELFF.

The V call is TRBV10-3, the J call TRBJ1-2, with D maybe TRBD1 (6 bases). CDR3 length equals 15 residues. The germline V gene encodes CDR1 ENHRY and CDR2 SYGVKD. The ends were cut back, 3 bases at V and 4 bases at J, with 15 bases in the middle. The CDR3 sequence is CAISDGTSDIYGYTF. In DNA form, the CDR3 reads TGTGCCATCAGTGACGGGACATCTGACATCTATGGCTACACCTTC.

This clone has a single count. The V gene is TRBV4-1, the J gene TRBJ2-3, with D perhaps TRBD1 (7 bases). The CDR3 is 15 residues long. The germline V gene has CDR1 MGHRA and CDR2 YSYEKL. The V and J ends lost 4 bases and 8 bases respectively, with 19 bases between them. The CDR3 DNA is TGCGCCAGCAGCCCCAGGGGGGCCGGTGCGGGTACGCAGTATTTT. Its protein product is CASSPRGAGAGTQYF.

CDR3 sequence: CASSLGPSGQGSEQYF. CDR3 coding DNA: TGCGCCAGCAGCTTGGGCCCTTCCGGACAGGGAAGCGAGCAGTACTTC. The chain uses TRBV5-1 and TRBJ2-7; TRBD1 matches at 8 bases. This CDR3 comprises 16 residues. Germline V gene sequence: CDR1 SGHRS, CDR2 YFSETQ. V lost 0 bases and J lost 6; bases outside the gene matches: 11.

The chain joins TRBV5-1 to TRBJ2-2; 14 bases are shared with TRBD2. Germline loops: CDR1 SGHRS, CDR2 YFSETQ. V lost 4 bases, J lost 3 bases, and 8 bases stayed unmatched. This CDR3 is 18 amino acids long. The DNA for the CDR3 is TGCGCCAGCAGCCCAACCGGGACTAGCGGGGGATACACCGGGGAGCTGTTTTTT. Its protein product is CASSPTGTSGGYTGELFF.

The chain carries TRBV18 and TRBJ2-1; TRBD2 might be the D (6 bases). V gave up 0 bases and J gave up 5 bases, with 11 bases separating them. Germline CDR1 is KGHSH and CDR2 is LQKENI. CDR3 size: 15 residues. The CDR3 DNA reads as TGTGCCAGCTCACCACCGCGGGGTGCCAACAATGAGCAGTTCTTC. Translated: CASSPPRGANNEQFF.

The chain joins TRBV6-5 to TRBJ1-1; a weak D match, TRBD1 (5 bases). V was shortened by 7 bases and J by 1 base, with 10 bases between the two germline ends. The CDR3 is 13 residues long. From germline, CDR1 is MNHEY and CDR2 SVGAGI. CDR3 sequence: CASISDRNTEAFF. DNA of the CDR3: TGTGCCAGCATCTCTGACAGGAACACTGAAGCTTTCTTT.